This T cell receptor beta chain was recorded in a study of shared clonotypes between healthy human individuals. Overall study context: Each donor contributed plates that comprised three CD4 naive, three CD4 memory, two CD8 naive and one CD8 memory. Study-wide findings and caveats: Approximately 4.6% of naive CD4 clonotypes were shared across several donors.

Naive-designated CD8 cells lacked CD45RO, were positively enriched for CCR7, and omitted terminally differentiated effector memory CD45RA+ cells. Every donor, a Caucasian adult, lived in Nashville, Tennessee. The CDR3 runs to 16 residues. Notes on this clone: Its specificity is not known.

At the deep level, the assay was run. The protocol was immunoSEQ multiplex PCR, while the TCRdb copy is restricted to in-frame clones and leaves out a portion. This table has about 2.1 million clones, 85% to 95% appearing once. The specimen sequenced was naive CD8+ T cells from PBMCs. The sequence was obtained from a man younger than 30 in good health. Some clones in this sample may be carry-over from other donors' samples. V and J are TRBV21-1 and TRBJ2-7; TRBD2 reflects the table's D call only, with no check against the DNA. TRBV21-1 is marked as a pseudogene. In nucleotides, the CDR3 is TGTGCCAGCAGCAAAGTACTAGCGGGAGTCTTCCACGAGCAGTACTTC. It encodes CASSKVLAGVFHEQYF.